The present TCR beta chain was sequenced within a study of blood T cell repertoires in COVID-19. Looking at the study overall: There were acute and convalescent COVID-19 samples, and they came from the United States, Italy and Spain. Sample material is recorded as cDNA or gDNA derived from T cells, B-cell-depleted T cells, or PBMCs.

Original data processing: Estimates of nucleated cell counts were drawn from the amplification of reference gene primers. Here immunoSEQ multiplex PCR was the method, and the copy in TCRdb shows in-frame clones only, minus some. V and J calls and clone size follow that table, whereas D and trimming were derived from the DNA. Of 190,000 or so clones listed, about 83% were seen once; the top ten hold approximately 0.88%. The CDR3 loop spans 11 amino acids. The germline V gene has CDR1 LGHDT and CDR2 YNNKEL (reference sequence). Trimming cost V 4 bases and J 8 bases, with 5 bases left between them. This chain links TRBV3-1 (or the pseudogene TRBV3-2) with TRBJ1-4; unclear D gene. The sequenced sample was peripheral blood. This receptor was taken from a woman aged 18-29 years who had recovered from COVID-19. The CDR3 sequence: CASSLREKLFF. In DNA form, the CDR3 reads TGTGCCAGCAGCCTCCGGGAAAAACTGTTTTTT.